These 20 T cell receptor beta chains were all obtained from the same sample, sequenced in a study of T cells in Graves' hyperthyroidism and ophthalmopathy (dated by TCRdb to the late 2010s). Library creation used multiplex PCR. The data were produced on an Illumina HiSeq 2000. The TCR beta CDR3 regions were amplified from the RNA transcripts. The TCR CDR3 was subjected to a first round of RT-PCR using the HTBI primer set and the Qiagen OneStep RT-PCR kit. The raw public reads went through TCRdb reprocessing: fastp at Q25, MiXCR clone calling, in-frame beta chains kept. Every distinct CDR3 protein forms one entry, paired with its most common genes and DNA. The sample data list hundreds of thousands of distinct CDR3 sequences, and around 45% of these were observed just once. In total, the top ten clones hold roughly 8.2% of the sample. The sequenced material came from peripheral blood or thyroid tissue (not recorded which). Every receptor here comes from a woman aged 18-30 years with Graves' hyperthyroidism. Donor details come from another sample of the same person, matched by shared clones.

Notes on this clonotype: A much larger clone lies one base from this, so it may be a read error. The chain combines TRBV2 with TRBJ1-2; D is unresolved. This CDR3 region has 17 residues. V lost 5 bases and J lost 2, with 21 bases in between. Germline CDR1 is SNHLY and CDR2 is FYNNEI. CDR3 region: CASSYSEEALLNYGYTF. Written as DNA, the CDR3 is TGTGCCAGCAGTTACTCGGAGGAAGCTCTCTTGAACTATGGCTACACCTTC.

V is TRBV9 and J is TRBJ2-2; 9 bases are a match to TRBD2. J gave up 4 bases and V 4 bases, and 5 bases lay outside the gene matches. Germline V CDR1 and CDR2: SGDLS, YYNGEE. This CDR3 has 15 residues. The CDR3 protein is CASSSTSGPTGELFF. In DNA form, the CDR3 reads TGTGCCAGCAGCTCGACTAGCGGCCCCACCGGGGAGCTGTTTTTT.

This clonotype occurred a few times. The V call is TRBV14, the J call TRBJ2-7; TRBD1 is a possible D gene (5 bases). CDR1 is SGHDN and CDR2 is FVKESK in the germline V gene. The CDR3 contains 14 residues. Trimming stripped 1 base from V and 0 bases from J, with 7 bases between. The DNA for the CDR3 is TGTGCCAGCAGCCAAGTGACAGACTCCTACGAGCAGTACTTC. This gives the protein CASSQVTDSYEQYF. Based on the CDR3 plus reference TRBV14 and TRBJ2-7, the full variable domain is EAGVTQFPSHSVIEKGQTVTLRCDPISGHDNLYWYRRVMGKEIKFLLHFVKESKQDESGMPNNRFLAERTGGTYSTLKVQPAELEDSGVYFCASSQVTDSYEQYFGPGTRLTVT.

A remark on this clonotype: This is likely an artifact of a read error, given a far larger clone one base away. The V call is TRBV7-2, the J call TRBJ2-5; the match to TRBD1 covers 7 bases. J lost 5 bases, V lost 0 bases, and 0 bases had no gene match. Per germline, CDR1 SGHTA and CDR2 FQGNSA. This CDR3 region has 13 residues. The CDR3 reads CASSLATGETQYF. As DNA, the CDR3 is TGTGCCAGCAGCTTAGCGACAGGGGAGACCCAGTACTTC.

Ten or more counts support this clonotype. CDR3 DNA sequence: TGTGCCATCACCGGACAAGGCACTGAAGCTTTCTTT. This encodes CAITGQGTEAFF. This sequence joins TRBV10-3 and TRBJ1-1, with D maybe TRBD1 (5 bases). Trimming pared 7 bases from V and 4 bases from J, leaving 10 bases between. This CDR3 is 12 amino acids long. Germline-derived CDR1 and CDR2 are ENHRY and SYGVKD.

The chain is built from TRBV29-1 and TRBJ2-2, with 8 bases lining up with TRBD1. This CDR3 has 14 residues. Germline V lookup: CDR1 SQVTM, CDR2 ANQGSEA. The junction had 6 bases not matched to a gene; V was cut back by 6 bases and J by 3 bases. CDR3 protein: CSVEQGVDTGELFF. CDR3 sequence (DNA): TGCAGCGTAGAACAGGGGGTGGACACCGGGGAGCTGTTTTTT.

The chain's CDR3 is CASSFGTASNYGYTF. The CDR3 DNA reads as TGTGCCAGCAGCTTCGGGACAGCGAGTAACTATGGCTACACCTTC. The chain employs TRBV7-9 and TRBJ1-2; TRBD1 aligns across 7 bases. V was clipped by 3 bases and J by 1 base; unmatched bases: 5. This CDR3 is 15 amino acids long. Germline-derived CDR1 and CDR2 are SEHNR and FQNEAQ (reference sequence). Full variable domain (missing parts from reference TRBV7-9 and TRBJ1-2): DTGVSQNPRHKITKRGQNVTFRCDPISEHNRLYWYRQTLGQGPEFLTYFQNEAQLEKSRLLSDRFSAERPKGSFSTLEIQRTEQGDSAMYLCASSFGTASNYGYTFGSGTRLTVV.

The V call is TRBV9, the J call TRBJ2-7, with a weak D call TRBD2 (5 bases). Trimming cost V 0 bases and J 0 bases, with 13 bases left between them. The CDR3 has 16 amino acids. Per germline, CDR1 SGDLS and CDR2 YYNGEE. This CDR3 reads CASSVAGSTSSYEQYF. Here the CDR3 DNA reads TGTGCCAGCAGCGTAGCGGGAAGCACGAGCTCCTACGAGCAGTACTTC.

This clonotype has more than one count but fewer than ten. The rearrangement joins TRBV6-2 or TRBV6-3 to TRBJ2-7; maybe TRBD1 (6 bases). V lost 7 bases, J lost 6 bases, and 13 bases lay in between. This CDR3 has 12 residues. Germline V lookup: CDR1 MNHEY, CDR2 SVGEGT. CDR3 residues: CASTPDRSEQYF. CDR3 nucleotide sequence: TGTGCCAGCACCCCCGACAGGTCCGAGCAGTACTTC.

The chain uses TRBV29-1 and TRBJ2-1; 8 positions agree with TRBD1. Germline V gene sequence: CDR1 SQVTM, CDR2 ANQGSEA. CDR3 length: 17 amino acids. The V segment lost 6 bases and the J segment 8 bases; nucleotides outside the gene matches: 21. The CDR3 sequence: CSVWDRRPGRRGDEQFF. CDR3 in DNA: TGCAGCGTGTGGGACAGGCGTCCAGGTAGGAGAGGGGATGAGCAGTTCTTC.

Concerning this clonotype: At one of its ends the junction is not consistent with the germline gene, which may arise from a read error. This sequence joins TRBV19 and TRBJ1-5; 7 bases map to TRBD1. This CDR3 is built from 13 residues. Germline V gives CDR1 LNHDA, CDR2 SQIVND (reference sequence). Here the CDR3 reads CASRWGSGQPRHF. The DNA for the CDR3 is TGTGCCAGTAGGTGGGGGTCGGGACAGCCCCGGCATTTT.

With regard to this clonotype: A much bigger clone sits one base away, suggesting this may be a read error. V is TRBV20-1 and J is TRBJ2-7; TRBD2 matches 7 bases. Trimming removed 0 bases from V and 3 bases from J; junction bases left unmatched: 2. Germline loops: CDR1 DFQATT, CDR2 SNEGSKA (reference sequence). The CDR3 loop spans 13 amino acids. CDR3: CSARDTSDYEQYF. The CDR3 DNA follows: TGCAGTGCTAGAGATACTAGCGACTACGAGCAGTACTTC.

This sequence joins TRBV29-1 and TRBJ1-1; D not resolved. CDR3 size: 13 residues. Trimming shortened V by 1 base and J by 5 bases, and 11 bases separated the two germline ends. Germline V gene lookup returns CDR1 SQVTM and CDR2 ANQGSEA. CDR3 in DNA: TGCAGCGTTGAAGCGGCGAGGGAGACTGAAGCTTTCTTT. Protein: CSVEAARETEAFF.

This rearrangement joins TRBV15 to TRBJ2-7, with D perhaps TRBD2 (5 bases). Germline V gives CDR1 LNHNV, CDR2 YYDKDF (reference sequence). The V end lost 0 bases, the J end lost 7 bases, and 10 bases lay between the germline ends. This CDR3 is built from 13 residues. The CDR3 loop reads CATSREAVNEQYF. The CDR3 DNA follows: TGTGCCACCAGCAGAGAAGCGGTTAATGAGCAGTACTTC.

In DNA form, the CDR3 reads TGTGCTAGTCTAGGGTCCCTGGCGGGAGCCTACGAGCAGTACTTC. Translation gives CASLGSLAGAYEQYF. This sequence joins TRBV12-5 and TRBJ2-7, with 7 bases lining up with TRBD2. This CDR3 spans 15 amino acids. V lost 8 bases and J lost 2; bases outside the gene matches: 12. The germline gives CDR1 LGHNT, CDR2 FRNRAP.

A single count supports this clonotype. The chain links TRBV4-3 to TRBJ2-5, with no clear D. Germline lookup yields CDR1 LGHNA and CDR2 YSLEER. There are 12 residues in the CDR3. V shed 6 bases and J shed 4 bases, with 9 bases lying between them. The CDR3 is CASRQLGETQYF. The CDR3, as DNA: TGCGCCAGCAGACAATTGGGAGAGACCCAGTACTTC.

Only a few counts were recorded for this clonotype. The chain recombines TRBV3-1 with TRBJ2-5; TRBD2 matches 8 bases. V gave up 4 bases and J gave up 1 base; unmatched junction bases: 11. Germline CDR1 and CDR2: LGHDT and YNNKEL (reference sequence). The CDR3 spans 17 residues. The CDR3 sequence: CASSPASGREAQETQYF. For the CDR3, the DNA is TGTGCCAGCAGCCCCGCATCCGGGCGGGAGGCCCAAGAGACCCAGTACTTC.

This clonotype was detected a few times. The gene calls are TRBV7-8 and TRBJ1-2; D may be TRBD1 (5 bases). Per the germline V gene, CDR1 is SGHVS and CDR2 is FQNEAQ. V lost 1 base to trimming and J lost 0 bases, with 12 bases between them. CDR3 size: 16 residues. CDR3 residues: CASSLEVRGANYGYTF. DNA for the CDR3: TGTGCCAGCAGCTTAGAAGTACGGGGCGCTAACTATGGCTACACCTTC.

To note about this clonotype: A much bigger clone sits one base away, suggesting this may be a read error. The V call is TRBV15, the J call TRBJ2-7, with D perhaps TRBD2 (7 bases). This CDR3 comprises 16 residues. The V gene's germline CDR1 is LNHNV and CDR2 YYDKDF (reference sequence). CDR3 sequence: CASSRAGLEGGYEQYF. The CDR3 DNA sequence: TGTGCCTCCAGCAGGGCTGGACTAGAAGGGGGCTACGAGCAGTACTTC.

On this clonotype: This may come from a read error, since a much larger clone is one base off. The chain has TRBV15 and TRBJ1-2, with D possibly matching TRBD1 (5 bases). The CDR3 spans 13 residues. Per the germline V gene, CDR1 is LNHNV and CDR2 is YYDKDF (reference sequence). V dropped 9 bases and J dropped 6 bases, with 17 bases sitting between them. CDR3 sequence (DNA): TGTGCCACTGGAGGGGCACCGTTCCATGGCTACACCTTC. This encodes CATGGAPFHGYTF.